The present TCR beta chain was sequenced within a study of blood T cell repertoires in COVID-19. Study background: Donors in the United States, Italy and Spain gave samples during acute or convalescent COVID-19.

CDR3 size: 15 residues. V shed 3 bases, J shed 3 bases, and the junction held 5 bases outside the gene matches. In germline, CDR1 is LNHDA, CDR2 SQIVND (reference sequence). Data came from immunoSEQ multiplex PCR; TCRdb stores just in-frame clones and leaves some out. The table has over 350,000 clones, 88% seen once. Across 24 US areas, participants ranged in age from about 18 to 90 years. Clinical histories supplied by participants themselves formed the basis of cohort assignment. Cohort 3 donors counted as recovered after two negative PCRs, clearance, or resolved symptoms. The sample taken for sequencing was PBMCs or T cells enriched from blood (not recorded which). The clonotype originates from a woman aged 18-29 years who had recovered from COVID-19. The chain employs TRBV19 and TRBJ2-7; 10 nucleotides align to TRBD1. CDR3 loop: CASSISGDRGYEQYF. In DNA form, the CDR3 reads TGTGCCAGTAGTATCTCAGGGGACAGGGGCTACGAGCAGTACTTC.